The following is a TCR beta chain sequence with its context. Antigen: not known. This sample is drawn from a study of CD8 T cells in ankylosing spondylitis. Study results and limitations: Ankylosing spondylitis blood appeared to carry a characteristic TCR beta motif of eight or nine highly homologous variants. Disease-linked clones were reportedly significantly enriched in matched ankylosing spondylitis synovial fluid.

Trimming left V 5 bases short and J 5 bases short, with 15 bases between. CDR1 is SGHVS, CDR2 FQNEAQ, per germline. CDR3 length equals 14 residues. Researchers built TCR beta libraries using quantitative 5'-RACE with molecular barcodes. In TCRdb, the 5' RACE reads were re-called with MiXCR into one record per CDR3 protein. There are under 130,000 distinct CDR3 sequences in the sample; around 24% occur only once, and 9% to 15% lies in the top ten. The V call is TRBV7-8, the J call TRBJ2-5; D possibly corresponds to TRBD2 (6 bases). Material: synovial fluid, either unsorted or a sorted T cell fraction (not recorded which). The sequence was collected from a male donor with ankylosing spondylitis. The CDR3 region is CASSERAGWETQYF. CDR3 nucleotides: TGTGCCAGCAGCGAAAGGGCGGGGTGGGAGACCCAGTACTTC. Looking up the rest from reference TRBV7-8 and TRBJ2-5 gives the full variable domain: GAGVSQSPRYKVAKRGQDVALRCDPISGHVSLFWYQQALGQGPEFLTYFQNEAQLDKSGLPSDRFFAERPEGSVSTLKIQRTQQEDSAVYLCASSERAGWETQYFGPGTRLLVL.